This T cell receptor (beta chain) was captured by sequencing in a study of T cell changes during pregnancy in multiple sclerosis. TCRdb keeps only in-frame clones here, not all; method: immunoSEQ multiplex PCR. Found here are 42,000 or so clones, about nine tenths of them singletons; the top ten hold 10%. Sequencing was performed on CD8+ T cells from peripheral blood mononuclear cells, taken in the first trimester of pregnancy. The clonotype comes from a female donor with multiple sclerosis, enrolled in a pregnancy study.

CDR3 protein: CASSPAGETQYF. CDR3 nucleotide sequence: TGTGCCAGCAGCCCGGCGGGAGAGACCCAGTACTTC. The chain has TRBV7-9 and TRBJ2-5; a weak D match, TRBD2 (5 bases). The CDR3 contains 12 residues. Trimming stripped 5 bases from V and 4 bases from J, with 8 bases between. CDR1 is SEHNR and CDR2 is FQNEAQ in the germline V gene (reference sequence).